The T cell receptor (beta chain) under discussion was sequenced for a study of cytomegalovirus exposure and HLA in healthy donors. Study findings and constraints: By HLA locus, TCR association rates varied in a later analysis, with DRB1 showing the most and HLA-C the fewest. The productive fraction for most TCR beta V segments was about 90% or about 30% in an earlier analysis.

The CDR3 is 15 amino acids. Germline V gene data show CDR1 as MDHEN and CDR2 as SYDVKM. V lost 6 bases and J lost 3, with 15 bases in between. Points on this clone: Antigen specificity is unknown.

The PCR ran on 60 Vbeta and 13 Jbeta primers. Sequenced by immunoSEQ multiplex PCR; TCRdb stores in-frame clones only, minus some. The sample consists of 160,000 or so clones, 75% to 90% of them appearing once. This receptor was obtained from a man between 25 and 39 years old in good health and CMV-seronegative. The chain links TRBV28 to TRBJ1-5; the D gene is possibly TRBD1 (5 bases). The sequencing sample was made of PBMCs. The CDR3 DNA reads TGTGCCAGCAGCTCGGGGACTCCGGTCAATCAGCCCCAGCATTTT. Translating it yields CASSSGTPVNQPQHF.